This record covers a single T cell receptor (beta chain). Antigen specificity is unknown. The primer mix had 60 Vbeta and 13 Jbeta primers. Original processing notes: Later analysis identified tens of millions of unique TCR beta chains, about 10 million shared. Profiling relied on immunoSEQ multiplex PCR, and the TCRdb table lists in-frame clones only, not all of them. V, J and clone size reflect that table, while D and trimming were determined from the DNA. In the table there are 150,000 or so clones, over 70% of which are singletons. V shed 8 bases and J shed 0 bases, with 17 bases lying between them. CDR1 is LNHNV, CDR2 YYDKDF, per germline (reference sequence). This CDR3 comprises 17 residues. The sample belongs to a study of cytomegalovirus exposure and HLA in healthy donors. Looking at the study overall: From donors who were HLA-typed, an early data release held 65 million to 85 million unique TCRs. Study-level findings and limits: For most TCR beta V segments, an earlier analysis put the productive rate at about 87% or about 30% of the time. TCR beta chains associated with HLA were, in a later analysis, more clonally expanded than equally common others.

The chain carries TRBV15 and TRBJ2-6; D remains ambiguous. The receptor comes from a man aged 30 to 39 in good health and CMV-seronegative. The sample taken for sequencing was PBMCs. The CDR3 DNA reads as TGTGCCACCCCCGGCGGAACCAGCATCTCTGGGGCCAACGTCCTGACTTTC. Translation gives CATPGGTSISGANVLTF.